This TCR beta chain was observed in a study of blood T cell repertoires in COVID-19. Germline V gives CDR1 SGHNT, CDR2 YYREEE (reference sequence). The V gene end was trimmed by 4 bases and the J gene end by 3 bases; junction bases not matched to a gene: 8. The CDR3 has 15 residues. Some clones are missing from TCRdb's copy, which holds only in-frame ones; the method was immunoSEQ multiplex PCR. Seen here are 300,000 to 400,000 clones, roughly 90% observed once, and the top ten hold under 4.5%. Sequenced material: peripheral blood. The clonotype comes from a woman aged 50 to 65 with active or convalescent COVID-19. V usage is TRBV5-4 and J usage is TRBJ2-7, with TRBD1 matching 9 bases. CDR3 in DNA: TGTGCCAGCAGCCTCCGGGACAGGGCAGTCTACGAGCAGTACTTC. This codes for CASSLRDRAVYEQYF.